These 2 T cell receptor beta chains originate from one sample sequenced in a study of tumor and adjacent non-tumor tissue in lung cancer. TCRbeta libraries were built with three rounds of nested PCR, modified from ARM-PCR. TCRdb reprocessed the multiplex PCR reads with MiXCR, giving one entry per CDR3 protein. The data hold fewer than 130,000 distinct CDR3 sequences, with about 87% observed a single time. This sample's RNA came from whole unsorted tissue. The material sequenced was lung tumor tissue. Receptors originate from a man in his 70s with non-small cell lung cancer.

Turning to this clonotype: A read error is likely, as this CDR3 ends without the conserved phenylalanine or tryptophan. This rearrangement joins TRBV12-3 or TRBV12-4 to TRBJ1-6, with 8 bases that match TRBD1. The CDR3 sequence is 15 residues long. CDR3 DNA: TGTGCCAGCAGTTTTTTCGGACAGGGTAATTCACCTCTCCACGTT. Encoded protein: CASSFFGQGNSPLHV.

Only a few counts were recorded for this clonotype. A read error may account for a junction end that differs from germline. V usage is TRBV28 and J usage is TRBJ1-2; the D is unclear. Germline-derived CDR1 and CDR2 are MDHEN and SYDVKM. CDR3 length: 14 residues. The CDR3 loop is CVSSLENRDYGYTF. The DNA for the CDR3 is TGTGTCAGCAGTTTAGAGAATCGGGACTATGGCTACACCTTC.